Each of the 15 T cell receptor beta chains below was sequenced from the same sample in a study of blood T cell repertoires in COVID-19. Produced via immunoSEQ multiplex PCR; TCRdb's table is partial and in-frame only. The sample lists some 170,000 clones, around 80% occurring once. The specimen sequenced was peripheral blood. The receptor set was obtained from a woman of 80 years or more with acute or convalescent COVID-19.

The count of this clone is one. The V and J genes are TRBV7-9 and TRBJ2-1, with 9 bases matching TRBD2. The CDR3 has 16 amino acids. V was clipped by 5 bases and J by 8 bases; unmatched bases: 13. Germline lookup yields CDR1 SEHNR and CDR2 FQNEAQ (reference sequence). The CDR3: CASSRHSGRKGYEQFF. In nucleotides, the CDR3 is TGTGCCAGCAGCCGCCATAGCGGGAGAAAGGGATATGAGCAGTTCTTC.

The chain employs TRBV7-6 and TRBJ2-1; 9 positions match TRBD2. Germline CDR1 SGHVS, CDR2 FNYEAQ. The CDR3 runs to 17 residues. V lost 4 bases to trimming and J lost 6 bases; unmatched junction nucleotides: 13. The CDR3 sequence is CASSSPRGLAGSNEQFF. The CDR3 DNA is TGTGCCAGCAGCTCCCCAAGGGGGCTAGCGGGAAGCAATGAGCAGTTCTTC.

This clone is a singleton in its sample. The chain is built from TRBV5-6 and TRBJ2-7; D possibly corresponds to TRBD1 (5 bases). Germline assignment: CDR1 SGHDT and CDR2 YYEEEE. The CDR3 runs to 13 residues. V dropped 1 base and J dropped 5 bases, with 10 bases sitting between them. CDR3 loop: CASSLQGYHEQYF. Written as DNA, the CDR3 is TGTGCCAGCAGCTTGCAGGGTTACCACGAGCAGTACTTC.

This chain joins TRBV19 and TRBJ1-5, with 11 nucleotides matching TRBD1. With 8 bases clipped from V and 1 base from J, the junction kept 4 bases outside the gene matches. In germline, CDR1 is LNHDA, CDR2 SQIVND (reference sequence). The CDR3 sequence is 15 residues long. CDR3 bases: TGTGCCAGTGGACAGGGGGCCGGGAGCAATCAGCCCCAGCATTTT. It encodes CASGQGAGSNQPQHF.

Only a few counts were recorded for this clone. The chain recombines TRBV5-6 with TRBJ1-6; no clear D gene. The CDR3 sequence is 16 residues long. Deletions cut 2 bases from V and 1 base from J, with 10 bases between. Germline V gives CDR1 SGHDT, CDR2 YYEEEE. The CDR3 region is CASSFWRESYNSPLHF. CDR3 nucleotide sequence: TGTGCCAGCAGCTTTTGGAGGGAATCCTATAATTCACCCCTCCACTTT.

The genes are TRBV7-9 and TRBJ1-1; D gene ambiguous. V lost 5 bases, J lost 2 bases, and 15 bases lay in between. Germline CDR1 is SEHNR and CDR2 is FQNEAQ (reference sequence). The CDR3 is 15 residues long. The CDR3 spells CASSPRGSPNTEAFF. CDR3 DNA sequence: TGTGCCAGCAGCCCCAGAGGGTCTCCTAACACTGAAGCTTTCTTT.

This clone was picked up a small number of times. J is TRBJ1-5 and V is TRBV19, with D possibly TRBD1 on 6 matching bases. CDR1 is LNHDA, CDR2 SQIVND, per germline (reference sequence). The CDR3 totals 16 residues. Trimming took 6 bases from V and 0 from J, leaving 15 bases between them. CDR3 in amino acids: CASRPRQVLSNQPQHF. In nucleotides, the CDR3 is TGTGCCAGTAGACCACGACAGGTCCTTAGCAATCAGCCCCAGCATTTT. Looking up the rest from reference TRBV19 and TRBJ1-5 gives the full variable domain: DGGITQSPKYLFRKEGQNVTLSCEQNLNHDAMYWYRQDPGQGLRLIYYSQIVNDFQKGDIAEGYSVSREKKESFPLTVTSAQKNPTAFYLCASRPRQVLSNQPQHFGDGTRLSIL.

This clone was observed a handful of times. The chain couples TRBV6-5 to TRBJ1-2; TRBD1 aligns across 10 bases. The CDR3 has 16 amino acids. After removal of 3 bases from V and 1 base from J, the junction contained 5 bases not matched to a gene. The V gene's germline CDR1 is MNHEY and CDR2 SVGAGI. CDR3 DNA sequence: TGTGCCAGCAGTTATGAACGGACAGGGGGTAACTATGGCTACACCTTC. This translates into CASSYERTGGNYGYTF.

The J gene is TRBJ2-7, the V gene TRBV7-2; 9 bases are shared with TRBD2. The trim removed 5 bases at V and 0 bases at J, leaving 2 bases unmatched. The CDR3 consists of 14 residues. Germline V gene sequence: CDR1 SGHTA, CDR2 FQGNSA. CDR3 region: CASSVSGSSYEQYF. In DNA form, the CDR3 reads TGTGCCAGCAGCGTTAGCGGGAGCTCCTACGAGCAGTACTTC.

The rearrangement uses TRBV5-6 and TRBJ2-1, with 9 positions matching TRBD1. This CDR3 is built from 15 residues. The trim removed 3 bases at V and 7 bases at J, leaving 8 bases unmatched. CDR1 and CDR2 (germline): SGHDT, YYEEEE. The CDR3, as DNA: TGTGCCAGCAGCTACCGGGACAGGGTTAAGAATGAGCAGTTCTTC. Encoded protein: CASSYRDRVKNEQFF. Filled out from reference TRBV5-6 and TRBJ2-1, the complete variable domain reads DAGVTQSPTHLIKTRGQQVTLRCSPKSGHDTVSWYQQALGQGPQFIFQYYEEEERQRGNFPDRFSGHQFPNYSSELNVNALLLGDSALYLCASSYRDRVKNEQFFGPGTRLTVL.

The V and J genes are TRBV19 and TRBJ2-2; 10 bases fit TRBD1. The V segment lost 5 bases and the J segment 4 bases; nucleotides outside the gene matches: 7. This CDR3 region has 16 residues. From germline, CDR1 is LNHDA and CDR2 SQIVND (reference sequence). The CDR3 reads CASSSRDRGRTGELFF. The CDR3 DNA sequence: TGTGCCAGTAGTTCCCGGGACAGGGGACGCACCGGGGAGCTGTTTTTT.

This clone was seen once. V gene TRBV4-3 combines with J gene TRBJ1-1; D is undetermined. Trimming shortened V by 4 bases and J by 4 bases, and 10 bases separated the two germline ends. The CDR3 has 13 residues. CDR1 LGHNA and CDR2 YSLEER come from the germline V gene. The CDR3 DNA is TGCGCCAGCAGCCCACGCGGGATCACTGAAGCTTTCTTT. Its translation: CASSPRGITEAFF.

This chain uses TRBV7-9 with TRBJ2-3; D not certain. The CDR3 is 13 amino acids. In germline, CDR1 is SEHNR, CDR2 FQNEAQ (reference sequence). V lost 5 bases to trimming and J lost 5 bases, with 11 bases between them. The DNA for the CDR3 is TGTGCCAGCAGCATATCTCTAGGAGATACGCAGTATTTT. It translates to CASSISLGDTQYF.

This clone was picked up one time. The chain's CDR3 is CASSIIIGRGPYEQYF. CDR3 DNA: TGTGCCAGTAGTATAATTATAGGCAGGGGACCCTACGAGCAGTACTTC. The chain joins TRBV19 to TRBJ2-7; maybe TRBD1 (6 bases). This CDR3 contains 16 residues. V dropped 2 bases and J dropped 2 bases, with 16 bases sitting between them. The germline gives CDR1 LNHDA, CDR2 SQIVND (reference sequence).

The chain combines TRBV21-1 with TRBJ2-2; TRBD2, the table's D call, was not compared with the DNA. TRBV21-1 is a pseudogene locus. The CDR3 contains 17 residues. The CDR3 DNA reads as TGTGCCAGCAGCATGGGGGGTGGGAGAGCCCAGTCCGGGGAGCTGTTTTTT. Amino acids: CASSMGGGRAQSGELFF.